This TCR beta chain originates from a study of blood T cell repertoires in COVID-19. Study as a whole: The analysed material was cDNA or gDNA that came from T cells, B-cell-depleted T cells, or PBMCs.

Participants were aged about 18 to 89 years from approximately 23 US areas. TCRdb keeps only in-frame clones here, not all; method: immunoSEQ multiplex PCR. Counted here are hundreds of thousands of clones, approximately 90% occurring once; the ten biggest clones make up about 0.95%. Germline lookup yields CDR1 SGHNT and CDR2 YYREEE (reference sequence). The CDR3 loop spans 15 amino acids. Losses at the gene ends were 3 bases for V and 0 bases for J; bases not matched to a gene: 3. The clonotype comes from a man aged 45-65 years who had been exposed to COVID-19. The material sequenced was PBMCs or T cells enriched from blood (not recorded which). The chain is built from TRBV5-4 and TRBJ2-1, with 7 bases identical to TRBD1. CDR3 DNA sequence: TGTGCCAGCAGCTGGGACAGTTCCTCCTACAATGAGCAGTTCTTC. This sequence encodes CASSWDSSSYNEQFF.